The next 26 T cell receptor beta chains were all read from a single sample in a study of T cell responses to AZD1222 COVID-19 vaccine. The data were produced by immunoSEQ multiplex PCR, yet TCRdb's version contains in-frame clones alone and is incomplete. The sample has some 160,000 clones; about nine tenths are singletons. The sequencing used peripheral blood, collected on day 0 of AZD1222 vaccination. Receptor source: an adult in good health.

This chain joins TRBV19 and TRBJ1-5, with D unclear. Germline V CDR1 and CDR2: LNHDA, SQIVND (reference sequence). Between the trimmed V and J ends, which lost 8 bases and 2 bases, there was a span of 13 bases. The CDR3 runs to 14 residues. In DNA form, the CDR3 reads TGTGCCAGTGCCCAAGGGAGCGGCAATCAGCCCCAGCATTTT. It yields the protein CASAQGSGNQPQHF.

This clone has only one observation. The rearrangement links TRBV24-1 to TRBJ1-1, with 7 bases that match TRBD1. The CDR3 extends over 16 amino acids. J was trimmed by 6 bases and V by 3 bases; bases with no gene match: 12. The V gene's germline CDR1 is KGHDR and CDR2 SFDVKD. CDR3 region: CATSDTRQGPVPEAFF. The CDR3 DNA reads TGTGCCACCAGTGATACCCGACAGGGTCCGGTACCTGAAGCTTTCTTT.

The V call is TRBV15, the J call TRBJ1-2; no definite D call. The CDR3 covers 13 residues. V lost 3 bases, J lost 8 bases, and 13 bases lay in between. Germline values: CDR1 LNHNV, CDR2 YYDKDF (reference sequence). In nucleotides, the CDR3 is TGTGCCACCAGCAGGGCGAAGTCGGTCGGCTACACCTTC. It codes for CATSRAKSVGYTF.

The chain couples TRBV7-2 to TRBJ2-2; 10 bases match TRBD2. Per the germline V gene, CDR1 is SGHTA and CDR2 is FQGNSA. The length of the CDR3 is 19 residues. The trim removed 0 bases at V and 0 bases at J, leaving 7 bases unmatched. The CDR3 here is CASSLAPPAGGPNTGELFF. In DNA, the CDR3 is TGTGCCAGCAGCTTAGCACCTCCAGCGGGAGGGCCGAACACCGGGGAGCTGTTTTTT. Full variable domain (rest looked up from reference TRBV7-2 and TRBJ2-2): GAGVSQSPSNKVTEKGKDVELRCDPISGHTALYWYRQSLGQGLEFLIYFQGNSAPDKSGLPSDRFSAERTGGSVSTLTIQRTQQEDSAVYLCASSLAPPAGGPNTGELFFGEGSRLTVL.

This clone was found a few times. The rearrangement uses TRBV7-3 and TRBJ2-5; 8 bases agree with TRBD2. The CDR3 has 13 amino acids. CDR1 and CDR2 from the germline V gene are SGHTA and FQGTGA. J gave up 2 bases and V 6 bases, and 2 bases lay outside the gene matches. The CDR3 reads CASSRGGQETQYF. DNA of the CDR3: TGTGCCAGCAGTCGGGGGGGTCAAGAGACCCAGTACTTC.

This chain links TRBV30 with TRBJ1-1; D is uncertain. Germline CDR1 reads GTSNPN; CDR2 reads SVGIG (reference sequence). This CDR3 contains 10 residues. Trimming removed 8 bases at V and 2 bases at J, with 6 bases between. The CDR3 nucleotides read TGTGCCCTGGATAACACTGAAGCTTTCTTT. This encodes CALDNTEAFF.

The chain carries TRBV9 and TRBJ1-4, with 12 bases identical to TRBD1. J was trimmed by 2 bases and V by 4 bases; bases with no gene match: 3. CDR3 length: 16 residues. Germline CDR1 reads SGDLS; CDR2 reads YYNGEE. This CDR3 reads CASSSGQGATNEKLFF. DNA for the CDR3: TGTGCCAGCAGCTCGGGACAGGGGGCGACTAATGAAAAACTGTTTTTT.

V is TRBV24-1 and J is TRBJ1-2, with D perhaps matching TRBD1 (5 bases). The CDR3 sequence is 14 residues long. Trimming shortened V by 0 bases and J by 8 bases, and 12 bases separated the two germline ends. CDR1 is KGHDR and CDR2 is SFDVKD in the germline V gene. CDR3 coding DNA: TGTGCCACCAGTGATTTGGGACAACGGCGCGGCTACACCTTC. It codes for CATSDLGQRRGYTF.

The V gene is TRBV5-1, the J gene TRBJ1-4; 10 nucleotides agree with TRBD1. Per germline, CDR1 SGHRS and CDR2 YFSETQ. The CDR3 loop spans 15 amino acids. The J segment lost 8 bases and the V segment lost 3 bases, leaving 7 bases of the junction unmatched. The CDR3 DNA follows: TGCGCCAGCAGCTCCCGACAGGGGGCAGGGGAAAAACTGTTTTTT. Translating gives CASSSRQGAGEKLFF.

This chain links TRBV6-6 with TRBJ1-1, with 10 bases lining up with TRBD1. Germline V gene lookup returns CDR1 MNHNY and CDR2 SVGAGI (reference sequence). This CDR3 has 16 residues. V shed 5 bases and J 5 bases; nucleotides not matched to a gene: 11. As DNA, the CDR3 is TGTGCCAGCAGTCCCTCGAGGACAGGGGGTTCGACTGAAGCTTTCTTT. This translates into CASSPSRTGGSTEAFF.

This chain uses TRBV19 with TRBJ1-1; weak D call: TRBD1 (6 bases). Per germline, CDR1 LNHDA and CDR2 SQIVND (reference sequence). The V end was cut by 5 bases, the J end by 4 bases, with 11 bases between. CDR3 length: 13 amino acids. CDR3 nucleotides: TGTGCCAGTAGTGGGGGGCCAGTCACTGAAGCTTTCTTT. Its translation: CASSGGPVTEAFF.

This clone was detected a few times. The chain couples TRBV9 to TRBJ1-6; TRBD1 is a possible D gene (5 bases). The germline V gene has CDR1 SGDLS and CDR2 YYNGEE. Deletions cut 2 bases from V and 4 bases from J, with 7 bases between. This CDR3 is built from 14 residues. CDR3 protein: CASSVREYNSPLHF. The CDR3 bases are TGTGCCAGCAGCGTCAGGGAGTATAATTCACCCCTCCACTTT.

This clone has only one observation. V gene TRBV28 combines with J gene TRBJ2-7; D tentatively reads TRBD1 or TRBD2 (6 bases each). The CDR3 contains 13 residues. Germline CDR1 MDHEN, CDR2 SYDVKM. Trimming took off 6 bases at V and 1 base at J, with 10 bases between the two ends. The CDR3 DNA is TGTGCCAGCAGGGGGGGCGCGTCCTACGAGCAGTACTTC. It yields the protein CASRGGASYEQYF.

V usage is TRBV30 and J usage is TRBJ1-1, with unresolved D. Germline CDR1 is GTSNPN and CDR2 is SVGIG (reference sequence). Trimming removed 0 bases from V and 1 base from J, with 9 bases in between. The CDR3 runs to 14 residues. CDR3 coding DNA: TGTGCCTGGAGTGTGTCCTGGCCGAACACTGAAGCTTTCTTT. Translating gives CAWSVSWPNTEAFF.

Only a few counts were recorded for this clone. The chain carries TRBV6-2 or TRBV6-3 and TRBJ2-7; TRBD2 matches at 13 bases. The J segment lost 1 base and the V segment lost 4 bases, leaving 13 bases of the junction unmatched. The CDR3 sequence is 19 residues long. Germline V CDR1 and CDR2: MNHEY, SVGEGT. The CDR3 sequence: CASSSGGRGLAGISYEQYF. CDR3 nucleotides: TGTGCCAGCAGTTCGGGAGGTAGGGGACTAGCGGGGATATCCTACGAGCAGTACTTC.

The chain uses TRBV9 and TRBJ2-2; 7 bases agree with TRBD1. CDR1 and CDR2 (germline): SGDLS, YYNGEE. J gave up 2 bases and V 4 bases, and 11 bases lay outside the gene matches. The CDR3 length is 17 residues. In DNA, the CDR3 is TGTGCCAGCAGCCCCTACCGGGACAGACTAAACACCGGGGAGCTGTTTTTT. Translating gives CASSPYRDRLNTGELFF.

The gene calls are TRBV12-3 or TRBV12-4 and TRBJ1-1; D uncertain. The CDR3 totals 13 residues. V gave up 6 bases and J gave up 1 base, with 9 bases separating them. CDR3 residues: CASRSDGNTEAFF. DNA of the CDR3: TGTGCCAGCAGATCGGACGGGAACACTGAAGCTTTCTTT.

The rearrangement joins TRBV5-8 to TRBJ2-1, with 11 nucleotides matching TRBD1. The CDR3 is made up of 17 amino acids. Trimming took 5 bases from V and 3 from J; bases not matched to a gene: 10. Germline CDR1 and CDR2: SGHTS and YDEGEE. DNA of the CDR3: TGTGCCAGCAGACCTAGGACAGGGGGCTTACACTACAATGAGCAGTTCTTC. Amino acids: CASRPRTGGLHYNEQFF.

CDR3 bases: TGTGCCACCAGCAGGGGTCCGCCGGGACAGGGGTACACCGGGGAGCTGTTTTTT. Amino acid sequence: CATSRGPPGQGYTGELFF. The chain links TRBV15 to TRBJ2-2; 10 nucleotides agree with TRBD1. V shed 3 bases and J 3 bases; nucleotides not matched to a gene: 10. From germline, CDR1 is LNHNV and CDR2 YYDKDF (reference sequence). This CDR3 region has 18 residues.

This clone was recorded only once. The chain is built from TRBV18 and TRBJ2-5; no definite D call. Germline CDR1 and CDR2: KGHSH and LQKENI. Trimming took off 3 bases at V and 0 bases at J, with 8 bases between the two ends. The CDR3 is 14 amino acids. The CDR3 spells CASSPTNNQETQYF. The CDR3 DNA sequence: TGTGCCAGCTCACCTACGAATAACCAAGAGACCCAGTACTTC.

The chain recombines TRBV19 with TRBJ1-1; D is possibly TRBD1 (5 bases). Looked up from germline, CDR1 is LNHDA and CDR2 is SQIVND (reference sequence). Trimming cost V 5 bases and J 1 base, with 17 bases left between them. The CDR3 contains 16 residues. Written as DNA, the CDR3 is TGTGCCAGTAGTCCCCGTCTAGGGGTAGCGAACACTGAAGCTTTCTTT. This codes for CASSPRLGVANTEAFF.

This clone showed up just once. CDR3 amino acids: CASSLASGEPQHF. The CDR3 nucleotides are TGTGCCAGCAGCTTGGCCTCGGGAGAGCCCCAGCATTTT. V and J are TRBV5-6 and TRBJ1-5; D not certain. Trimming removed 0 bases from V and 8 bases from J, with 9 bases in between. Germline V gene sequence: CDR1 SGHDT, CDR2 YYEEEE. The CDR3 is 13 residues long. Combining the CDR3 with reference TRBV5-6 and TRBJ1-5 gives the whole variable domain DAGVTQSPTHLIKTRGQQVTLRCSPKSGHDTVSWYQQALGQGPQFIFQYYEEEERQRGNFPDRFSGHQFPNYSSELNVNALLLGDSALYLCASSLASGEPQHFGDGTRLSIL.

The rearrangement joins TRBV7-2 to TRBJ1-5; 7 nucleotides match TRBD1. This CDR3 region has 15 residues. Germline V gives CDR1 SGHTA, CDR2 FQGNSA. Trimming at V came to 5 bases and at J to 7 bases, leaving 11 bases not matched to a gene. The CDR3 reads CASSRNDRVRQPQHF. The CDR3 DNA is TGTGCCAGCAGCCGGAATGACAGGGTGCGGCAGCCCCAGCATTTT.

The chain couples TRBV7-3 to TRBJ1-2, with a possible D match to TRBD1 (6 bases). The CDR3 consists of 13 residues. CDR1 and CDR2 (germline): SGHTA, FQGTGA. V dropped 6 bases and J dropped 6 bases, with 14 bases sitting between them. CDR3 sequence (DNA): TGTGCCAGCAGACGGGGGCTAACGGATGGCTACACCTTC. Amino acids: CASRRGLTDGYTF.

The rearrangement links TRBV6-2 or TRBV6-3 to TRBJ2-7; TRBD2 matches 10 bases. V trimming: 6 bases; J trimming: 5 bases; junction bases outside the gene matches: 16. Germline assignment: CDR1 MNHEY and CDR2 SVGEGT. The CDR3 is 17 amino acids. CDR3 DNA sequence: TGTGCCAGCAGCTCCTCCCCCCTGACTAGCGGGTTGGACGAGCAGTACTTC. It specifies CASSSSPLTSGLDEQYF.

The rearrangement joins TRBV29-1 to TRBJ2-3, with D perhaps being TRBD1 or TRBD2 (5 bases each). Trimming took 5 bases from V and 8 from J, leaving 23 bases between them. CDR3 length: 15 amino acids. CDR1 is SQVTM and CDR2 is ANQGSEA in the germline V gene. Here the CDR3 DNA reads TGCAGCGTTTCCAGGTTCGAGGTCAGGGCGGGTACGCAGTATTTT. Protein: CSVSRFEVRAGTQYF.